The subject of this entry is one T cell receptor (beta chain). The antigen is unknown. Different DNA sequences within this sample yield the same CDR3. CD4+ cell separation produced CD45RA+ naive and CD45RA-negative memory subsets. This entry comes from a study of shared clonotypes between healthy human individuals. On the study more broadly: The people who gave samples were a couple of women and three men aged 18 to 49.

Germline CDR1 is SGDLS and CDR2 is YYNGEE. CDR3 length equals 13 residues. With 0 bases removed from V and 7 bases from J, the gap between germline ends came to 7 bases. Sequenced by immunoSEQ multiplex PCR; TCRdb stores in-frame clones only, minus some. In the table there are over 1.4 million clones, roughly 95% of which are singletons. Study findings and constraints: Relative to clonotypes present in all four donors, those not shared had lower generation probabilities.

The clonotype originates from a man aged 25-45 years in good health. The sequencing input was naive CD4+ T cells sorted from blood. Sample subset: CD45RA+ positively selected. The chain carries TRBV9 and TRBJ2-2, with no clear D. CDR3 nucleotide sequence: TGTGCCAGCAGCGTAGCCGGGTTCGGGGAGCTGTTTTTT. Translation gives CASSVAGFGELFF. Full variable domain (rest looked up from reference TRBV9 and TRBJ2-2): DSGVTQTPKHLITATGQRVTLRCSPRSGDLSVYWYQQSLDQGLQFLIQYYNGEERAKGNILERFSAQQFPDLHSELNLSSLELGDSALYFCASSVAGFGELFFGEGSRLTVL.